One sample yielded the 21 T cell receptor beta chains listed below, sequenced in a study of blood T cell repertoires in COVID-19. The repertoire was sequenced with immunoSEQ multiplex PCR; TCRdb's copy has only in-frame clones and lacks some. This table holds about 150,000 clones, roughly 80% found once. Sequenced: peripheral blood. The receptors come from a woman aged 60 to 75 with acute or convalescent COVID-19.

The CDR3, as DNA: TGTGCCAGCAGCTTAGGGGGAACAGGGCACACTGAAGCTTTCTTT. This gives the protein CASSLGGTGHTEAFF. The V and J genes are TRBV7-9 and TRBJ1-1, with TRBD1 as a possible D gene (6 bases). The CDR3 length is 15 residues. Germline assignment: CDR1 SEHNR and CDR2 FQNEAQ (reference sequence). V dropped 1 base and J dropped 3 bases, with 12 bases sitting between them.

The chain links TRBV3-1 (or the pseudogene TRBV3-2) to TRBJ2-1; D gene ambiguous. Germline V lookup: CDR1 LGHDT, CDR2 YNNKEL (reference sequence). The CDR3 length is 15 residues. V was trimmed by 1 base and J by 6 bases, leaving 13 bases between them. The CDR3: CASSQVSRIGNEQFF. Here the CDR3 DNA reads TGTGCCAGCAGCCAAGTATCTCGAATCGGCAATGAGCAGTTCTTC.

The V and J genes are TRBV6-5 and TRBJ1-4; D is possibly TRBD1 (5 bases). V was cut by 0 bases and J by 10 bases, with 12 bases left in between. The CDR3 totals 14 residues. The germline gives CDR1 MNHEY, CDR2 SVGAGI. The DNA for the CDR3 is TGTGCCAGCAGTTACTCACGCAGGGAGGCAAAACTGTTTTTT. It is translated as CASSYSRREAKLFF.

This sequence joins TRBV12-3 or TRBV12-4 and TRBJ1-1; 8 nucleotides line up with TRBD1. The V gene end was trimmed by 3 bases and the J gene end by 7 bases; junction bases not matched to a gene: 4. This CDR3 is 13 amino acids long. The chain's CDR3 is CASSFRGQNEAFF. Here the CDR3 DNA reads TGTGCCAGCAGTTTCAGGGGGCAAAATGAAGCTTTCTTT.

The sample holds a few counts of this clone. The rearrangement joins TRBV30 to TRBJ1-2; D unresolved. The CDR3 is made up of 14 amino acids. V was clipped by 2 bases and J by 0 bases, with 10 bases between them. CDR1 and CDR2 (germline): GTSNPN, SVGIG (reference sequence). The chain's CDR3 is CAWSHGLANYGYTF. As DNA, the CDR3 is TGTGCCTGGAGTCACGGGTTGGCTAACTATGGCTACACCTTC.

J is TRBJ2-1 and V is TRBV19; D is perhaps TRBD1 (5 bases). Germline V CDR1 and CDR2: LNHDA, SQIVND (reference sequence). The length of the CDR3 is 12 residues. The V and J ends lost 5 bases and 4 bases respectively, with 6 bases between them. The CDR3 region is CASSDRYNEQFF. In DNA form, the CDR3 reads TGTGCCAGTAGTGACAGATACAATGAGCAGTTCTTC. Variable domain in full (rest from reference TRBV19 and TRBJ2-1): DGGITQSPKYLFRKEGQNVTLSCEQNLNHDAMYWYRQDPGQGLRLIYYSQIVNDFQKGDIAEGYSVSREKKESFPLTVTSAQKNPTAFYLCASSDRYNEQFFGPGTRLTVL.

This sequence joins TRBV2 and TRBJ1-3, with 7 positions matching TRBD1. The CDR3 has 12 residues. The ends lost 9 bases at V and 6 bases at J; junction bases unmatched: 5. The germline V gene has CDR1 SNHLY and CDR2 FYNNEI. The CDR3 DNA follows: TGTGCCAGACAGGACAGGCCAAACACCATATATTTT. Translation gives CARQDRPNTIYF.

J is TRBJ2-2 and V is TRBV24-1; possibly TRBD1 for D (6 bases). The CDR3 is made up of 16 amino acids. The germline gives CDR1 KGHDR, CDR2 SFDVKD. The V gene lost 2 bases and the J gene lost 7 bases, with 16 bases spanning the gap. The CDR3 DNA reads TGTGCCACCAGTGATTCGGTACAGGGCCCAAACGGGGAGCTGTTTTTT. Encoded protein: CATSDSVQGPNGELFF.

This sequence joins TRBV2 and TRBJ1-6; 7 bases line up with TRBD1. The V and J ends lost 7 bases and 7 bases, in that order; junction bases with no gene match: 4. The germline CDR1 and CDR2 sequences are SNHLY and FYNNEI. CDR3 length: 13 amino acids. The CDR3 protein is CASTWTGNSPLHF. The CDR3 DNA is TGTGCCAGCACCTGGACAGGCAATTCACCCCTCCACTTT.

This chain joins TRBV12-3 or TRBV12-4 and TRBJ1-1, with 7 bases fitting TRBD1. The CDR3 runs to 13 residues. Germline trimming cut 7 bases from V and 11 bases from J; bases unmatched to any gene: 13. The CDR3 region is CASTIQTGSAAFF. In nucleotides, the CDR3 is TGTGCCAGCACCATACAGACAGGGTCGGCGGCTTTCTTT.

The gene calls are TRBV28 and TRBJ1-2, with 7 nucleotides matching TRBD1. V shed 5 bases and J 7 bases; nucleotides not matched to a gene: 10. Germline V CDR1 and CDR2: MDHEN, SYDVKM. This CDR3 comprises 14 residues. The CDR3 is CASSAIYRGTGYTF. CDR3 DNA sequence: TGTGCCAGCAGTGCCATATACAGGGGTACTGGCTACACCTTC.

The chain carries TRBV3-1 (or the pseudogene TRBV3-2) and TRBJ1-5; possible D gene TRBD1, 5 bases. Germline lookup yields CDR1 LGHDT and CDR2 YNNKEL (reference sequence). The ends were cut back, 4 bases at V and 0 bases at J, with 7 bases in the middle. The CDR3 loop spans 14 amino acids. DNA for the CDR3: TGTGCCAGCAGCCGACAGAATAGCAATCAGCCCCAGCATTTT. It encodes CASSRQNSNQPQHF.

The chain recombines TRBV4-1 with TRBJ2-5; 7 bases are a match to TRBD2. The germline V gene has CDR1 MGHRA and CDR2 YSYEKL. The length of the CDR3 is 16 residues. Trimming removed 2 bases from V and 2 bases from J; junction bases left unmatched: 8. CDR3 bases: TGCGCCAGCAGCCAATGGCCGGGCGGGGGTCAAGAGACCCAGTACTTC. Protein product: CASSQWPGGGQETQYF.

This chain uses TRBV2 with TRBJ1-6, with a tentative D call TRBD1 (6 bases). CDR3 length: 15 residues. The ends were cut back, 7 bases at V and 7 bases at J, with 17 bases in the middle. Germline CDR1 reads SNHLY; CDR2 reads FYNNEI. The CDR3 loop reads CASTLNGQGNSPLHF. The CDR3 DNA reads as TGTGCCAGCACCCTAAATGGGCAGGGGAATTCACCCCTCCACTTT.

This clone was found a few times. The V gene is TRBV28, the J gene TRBJ2-4, with a tentative D call TRBD2 (5 bases). The CDR3 runs 15 residues. Germline CDR1 and CDR2: MDHEN and SYDVKM. The ends were cut back, 6 bases at V and 2 bases at J, with 14 bases in the middle. This chain's CDR3 is CASRAGEPTKNIQYF. CDR3 sequence (DNA): TGTGCCAGCAGAGCCGGGGAACCCACCAAAAACATTCAGTACTTC.

This chain connects TRBV27 to TRBJ1-4; TRBD1 matches at 7 bases. This CDR3 comprises 15 residues. V lost 4 bases, J lost 8 bases, and 10 bases stayed unmatched. CDR1 is MNHEY, CDR2 SMNVEV, per germline (reference sequence). The CDR3 loop reads CASSSQTGIREKLFF. For the CDR3, the DNA is TGTGCCAGCAGTTCTCAGACAGGGATACGGGAAAAACTGTTTTTT.

This chain links TRBV7-9 with TRBJ1-1, with TRBD1 matching over 8 bases. This CDR3 is 13 amino acids long. From germline, CDR1 is SEHNR and CDR2 FQNEAQ (reference sequence). Trimming at V came to 9 bases and at J to 6 bases, leaving 9 bases not matched to a gene. Here the CDR3 reads CASTTGAPSEAFF. The CDR3 coding sequence is TGTGCCAGTACGACAGGGGCCCCCTCTGAAGCTTTCTTT.

V is TRBV19 and J is TRBJ2-5, with D tentatively TRBD1 (5 bases). This CDR3 is 13 amino acids long. The V end lost 5 bases, the J end lost 3 bases, and 10 bases lay between the germline ends. Germline CDR1 is LNHDA and CDR2 is SQIVND (reference sequence). The CDR3 sequence: CASSSFREETQYF. In nucleotides, the CDR3 is TGTGCCAGTAGTTCCTTCAGGGAAGAGACCCAGTACTTC.

There are a few counts of this clone. The chain uses TRBV28 and TRBJ1-4; D uncertain. Germline V gives CDR1 MDHEN, CDR2 SYDVKM. This CDR3 spans 11 amino acids. V lost 5 bases to trimming and J lost 10 bases, with 8 bases between them. DNA for the CDR3: TGTGCCAGCAGTATACCGAGAAAACTGTTTTTT. Translation gives CASSIPRKLFF.

The chain joins TRBV15 to TRBJ1-4; D perhaps matches TRBD1 (6 bases). Trimming shortened V by 3 bases and J by 8 bases, and 13 bases separated the two germline ends. Germline CDR1 reads LNHNV; CDR2 reads YYDKDF (reference sequence). The CDR3 extends over 14 amino acids. CDR3 amino acids: CATSRGGTQEKLFF. In DNA form, the CDR3 reads TGTGCCACCAGCAGGGGTGGGACACAGGAAAAACTGTTTTTT.

The rearrangement joins TRBV2 to TRBJ1-2; TRBD1 matches 10 bases. Trimming took 8 bases from V and 2 from J; bases not matched to a gene: 5. Looked up from germline, CDR1 is SNHLY and CDR2 is FYNNEI. This CDR3 has 14 amino acids. CDR3 nucleotides: TGTGCCAGCGTTCGACAGGGGGCAAACTATGGCTACACCTTC. Encoded protein: CASVRQGANYGYTF. The whole variable domain, filled in from reference TRBV2 and TRBJ1-2, reads EPEVTQTPSHQVTQMGQEVILRCVPISNHLYFYWYRQILGQKVEFLVSFYNNEISEKSEIFDDQFSVERPDGSNFTLKIRSTKLEDSAMYFCASVRQGANYGYTFGSGTRLTVV.